Presented here are 10 T cell receptor beta chains from one specimen sequenced in a study of blood T cell repertoires in COVID-19. Produced via immunoSEQ multiplex PCR; TCRdb's table is partial and in-frame only. The data hold 150,000 to 200,000 clones, with roughly 80% observed a single time. The specimen was PBMCs or T cells enriched from blood (not recorded which). These receptors were obtained from a woman aged 45-65 years who had recovered from COVID-19.

This rearrangement joins TRBV5-1 to TRBJ2-1, with 8 bases fitting TRBD2. V shed 0 bases and J 4 bases; nucleotides not matched to a gene: 3. CDR3 length equals 15 residues. Germline V CDR1 and CDR2: SGHRS, YFSETQ. For the CDR3, the DNA is TGCGCCAGCAGCTTGGATAGCGGGGAGTACAATGAGCAGTTCTTC. Amino acids: CASSLDSGEYNEQFF.

This chain uses TRBV3-1 (or the pseudogene TRBV3-2) with TRBJ1-6; the match to TRBD1 covers 8 bases. The CDR3 totals 17 residues. The germline V gene encodes CDR1 LGHDT and CDR2 YNNKEL (reference sequence). With V trimmed by 4 bases and J by 0 bases, 5 bases remained unmatched. The CDR3 spells CASSRDRPSSYNSPLHF. The DNA for the CDR3 is TGTGCCAGCAGCCGGGACAGGCCGAGCTCCTATAATTCACCCCTCCACTTT.

The V gene is TRBV11-2, the J gene TRBJ2-1; 9 nucleotides align to TRBD2. J was trimmed by 0 bases and V by 1 base; bases with no gene match: 4. The CDR3 runs 17 residues. CDR1 SGHAT and CDR2 FQNNGV come from the germline V gene. For the CDR3, the DNA is TGTGCCAGCAGCTTAGGCTCAGCGGGGGGCTCCTACAATGAGCAGTTCTTC. Amino acids: CASSLGSAGGSYNEQFF.

This clone appeared once. This chain joins TRBV19 and TRBJ2-5, with 12 bases lining up with TRBD2. The germline V gene has CDR1 LNHDA and CDR2 SQIVND (reference sequence). Trimming at V came to 2 bases and at J to 4 bases, leaving 8 bases not matched to a gene. The CDR3 loop spans 17 amino acids. The CDR3 region has the DNA TGTGCCAGTAGTATATCCCTCGGACTAGCGGGATTAGAGACCCAGTACTTC. This sequence encodes CASSISLGLAGLETQYF.

J is TRBJ2-1 and V is TRBV7-3, with 13 bases aligning to TRBD2. J lost 9 bases, V lost 3 bases, and 5 bases had no gene match. Germline V gene lookup returns CDR1 SGHTA and CDR2 FQGTGA. The CDR3 runs 15 residues. As DNA, the CDR3 is TGTGCCAGCAGCTTGACTAGCGGGAGGTCCGGTGAGCAGTTCTTC. This gives the protein CASSLTSGRSGEQFF.

The chain employs TRBV12-2 and TRBJ2-5; TRBD2 is the table's D call and was not checked against the DNA. TRBV12-2 counts as a pseudogene. The CDR3 runs to 18 residues. CDR3 nucleotide sequence: TGTGCAAGTCGCTTAGGGACTAGCGGGATTGTTACCGTAAAGACCCAGTACTTC. As protein: CASRLGTSGIVTVKTQYF.

The J gene is TRBJ1-1, the V gene TRBV5-1, with a possible D match to TRBD1 (6 bases). The CDR3 is made up of 15 amino acids. Germline V gene lookup returns CDR1 SGHRS and CDR2 YFSETQ. V was shortened by 0 bases and J by 2 bases, with 11 bases between the two germline ends. The CDR3 spells CASSLGDRYNTEAFF. The CDR3 bases are TGCGCCAGCAGCTTGGGAGACAGGTATAACACTGAAGCTTTCTTT.

Only a few counts were recorded for this clone. The J gene is TRBJ2-7, the V gene TRBV27; tentative D call: TRBD1 (6 bases). CDR1 is MNHEY and CDR2 is SMNVEV in the germline V gene (reference sequence). The V and J ends lost 2 bases and 5 bases respectively, with 10 bases between them. The CDR3 is made up of 13 amino acids. The CDR3 sequence is CASSLTGNHEQYF. As DNA, the CDR3 is TGTGCCAGCAGTTTAACAGGGAACCACGAGCAGTACTTC.

This sequence joins TRBV18 and TRBJ1-1; possible D gene TRBD1, 5 bases. This CDR3 spans 15 amino acids. The germline V gene has CDR1 KGHSH and CDR2 LQKENI. Trimming shortened V by 3 bases and J by 1 base, and 12 bases separated the two germline ends. CDR3 nucleotides: TGTGCCAGCTCACCGCAGGGTGTCGGGAACACTGAAGCTTTCTTT. Its translation is CASSPQGVGNTEAFF.

The rearrangement uses TRBV5-4 and TRBJ2-3; D is possibly TRBD1 (6 bases). CDR1 SGHNT and CDR2 YYREEE come from the germline V gene (reference sequence). Trimming took off 5 bases at V and 6 bases at J, with 19 bases between the two ends. This CDR3 has 15 residues. In nucleotides, the CDR3 is TGTGCCAGCAGACAGGACAGTCGATCTGGGGATACGCAGTATTTT. Amino acids: CASRQDSRSGDTQYF.